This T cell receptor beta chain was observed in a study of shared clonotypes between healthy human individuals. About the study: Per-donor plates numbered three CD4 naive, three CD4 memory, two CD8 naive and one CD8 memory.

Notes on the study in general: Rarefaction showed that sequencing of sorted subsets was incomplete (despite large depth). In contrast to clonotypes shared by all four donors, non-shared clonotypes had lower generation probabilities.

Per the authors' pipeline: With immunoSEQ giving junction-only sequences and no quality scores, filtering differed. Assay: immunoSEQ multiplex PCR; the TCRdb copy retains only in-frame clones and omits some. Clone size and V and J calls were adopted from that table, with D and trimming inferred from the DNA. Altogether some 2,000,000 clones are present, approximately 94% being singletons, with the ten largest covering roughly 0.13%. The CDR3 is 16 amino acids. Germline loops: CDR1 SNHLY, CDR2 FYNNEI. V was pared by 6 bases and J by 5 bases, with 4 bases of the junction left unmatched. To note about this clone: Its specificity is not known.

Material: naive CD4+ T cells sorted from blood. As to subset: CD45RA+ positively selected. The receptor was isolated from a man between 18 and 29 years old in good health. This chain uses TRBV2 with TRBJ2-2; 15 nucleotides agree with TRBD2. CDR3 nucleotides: TGTGCCAGCAGACTGGGACTAGCGGGAGGAACCGGGGAGCTGTTTTTT. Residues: CASRLGLAGGTGELFF.